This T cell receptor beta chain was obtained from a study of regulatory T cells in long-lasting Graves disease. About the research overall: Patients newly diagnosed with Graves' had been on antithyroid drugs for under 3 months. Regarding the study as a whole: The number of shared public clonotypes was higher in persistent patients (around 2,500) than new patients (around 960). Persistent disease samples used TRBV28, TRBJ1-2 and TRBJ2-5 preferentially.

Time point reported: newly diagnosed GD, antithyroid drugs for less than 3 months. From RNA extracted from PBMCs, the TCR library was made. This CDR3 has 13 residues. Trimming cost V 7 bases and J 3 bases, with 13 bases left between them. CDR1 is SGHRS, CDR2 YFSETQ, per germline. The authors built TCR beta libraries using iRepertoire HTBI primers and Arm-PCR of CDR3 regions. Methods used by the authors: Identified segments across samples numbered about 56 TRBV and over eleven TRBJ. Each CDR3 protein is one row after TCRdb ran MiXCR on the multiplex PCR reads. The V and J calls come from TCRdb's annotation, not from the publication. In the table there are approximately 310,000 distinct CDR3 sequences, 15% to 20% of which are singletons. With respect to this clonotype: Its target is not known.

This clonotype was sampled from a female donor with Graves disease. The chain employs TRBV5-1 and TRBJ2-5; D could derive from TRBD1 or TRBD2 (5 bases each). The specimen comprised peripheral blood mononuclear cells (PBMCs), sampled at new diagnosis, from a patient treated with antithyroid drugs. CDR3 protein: CASAVGRKETQYF. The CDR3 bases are TGCGCCAGCGCCGTGGGACGGAAAGAGACCCAGTACTTC.